One T cell receptor (beta chain) is described in this entry. The sample originates from a study of blood T cell repertoires in COVID-19. Overall study context: Sites in the United States, Italy and Spain provided acute and convalescent COVID-19 samples.

Methods used by the authors: How many nucleated cells were present was estimated from reference gene primer amplification. Method: immunoSEQ multiplex PCR; TCRdb's copy keeps in-frame clones and lacks some. The V and J calls and the clone size are those of that table, but D and trimming were determined from the DNA. The table has about 330,000 clones, approximately 89% seen once. The specimen was PBMCs or T cells enriched from blood (not recorded which). The receptor's source is a man younger than 40 who had recovered from COVID-19.

CDR3 region: CASSVGRNSNEQFF. DNA for the CDR3: TGTGCCAGCAGCGTGGGGCGGAACTCCAATGAGCAGTTCTTC. The chain uses TRBV9 and TRBJ2-1, with a tentative D call TRBD1 (5 bases). CDR3 length: 14 residues. The germline gives CDR1 SGDLS, CDR2 YYNGEE. Deletions cut 2 bases from V and 6 bases from J, with 12 bases between.